What follows are 18 T cell receptor beta chains derived from one specimen sequenced in a study of shared clonotypes between healthy human individuals. Profiling relied on immunoSEQ multiplex PCR, and the TCRdb table lists in-frame clones only, not all of them. The table has about 1 million clones, about 76% seen once. The sequenced sample consisted of memory CD4+ T cells sorted from blood. Subset of the sample: CD45RA-negative fraction. These receptors were taken from a young man in good health.

Comments on this clone: This sample also contains other DNA sequences that code for the same CDR3. The chain carries TRBV5-1 and TRBJ2-7; the D gene is possibly TRBD2 (6 bases). V lost 0 bases to trimming and J lost 2 bases, with 15 bases between them. The CDR3 runs to 16 residues. Germline CDR1 is SGHRS and CDR2 is YFSETQ. The CDR3 nucleotides are TGCGCCAGCAGCTTGGGCGCCGGGGGATCCGCCTACGAGCAGTACTTC. Translating it yields CASSLGAGGSAYEQYF. Full variable domain (rest looked up from reference TRBV5-1 and TRBJ2-7): KAGVTQTPRYLIKTRGQQVTLSCSPISGHRSVSWYQQTPGQGLQFLFEYFSETQRNKGNFPGRFSGRQFSNSRSEMNVSTLELGDSALYLCASSLGAGGSAYEQYFGPGTRLTVT.

This chain uses TRBV9 with TRBJ1-2; a possible D gene is TRBD1 (5 bases). The CDR3 extends over 14 amino acids. V was clipped by 0 bases and J by 7 bases, with 13 bases between them. The V gene's germline CDR1 is SGDLS and CDR2 YYNGEE. The CDR3 nucleotides read TGTGCCAGCAGCGTAGTAGGGGCGCATCTTGGCTACACCTTC. This encodes CASSVVGAHLGYTF.

The rearrangement uses TRBV28 and TRBJ2-3, with D perhaps TRBD2 (6 bases). CDR3 length: 15 amino acids. Trimming stripped 2 bases from V and 2 bases from J, with 11 bases between. Germline values: CDR1 MDHEN, CDR2 SYDVKM. In nucleotides, the CDR3 is TGTGCCAGCAGTTTACCCGGGAGAGACACAGATACGCAGTATTTT. Translated, it gives CASSLPGRDTDTQYF.

This chain uses TRBV5-1 with TRBJ2-7; 13 bases are shared with TRBD2. This CDR3 comprises 15 residues. CDR1 is SGHRS and CDR2 is YFSETQ in the germline V gene. Trimming removed 4 bases from V and 0 bases from J; junction bases left unmatched: 1. The CDR3 region is CASSRTSGSSYEQYF. In nucleotides, the CDR3 is TGCGCCAGCAGCCGGACTAGCGGGAGCTCCTACGAGCAGTACTTC.

J is TRBJ2-7 and V is TRBV18; 8 bases map to TRBD2. This CDR3 is 15 amino acids long. Germline CDR1 reads KGHSH; CDR2 reads LQKENI. The V and J ends lost 5 bases and 0 bases, in that order; junction bases with no gene match: 6. The CDR3 spells CASSSLGGGSYEQYF. In nucleotides, the CDR3 is TGTGCCAGCTCATCCCTCGGGGGGGGCTCCTACGAGCAGTACTTC.

At least ten counts were recorded for this clone. This chain joins TRBV28 and TRBJ1-5; D not resolved. The CDR3 runs 11 residues. With 4 bases removed from V and 6 bases from J, the gap between germline ends came to 4 bases. Germline CDR1 reads MDHEN; CDR2 reads SYDVKM. This CDR3 reads CASSSIQPQHF. The CDR3 coding sequence is TGTGCCAGCAGTTCCATTCAGCCCCAGCATTTT.

The genes are TRBV29-1 and TRBJ2-3, with a weak D call TRBD1 (6 bases). Germline-derived CDR1 and CDR2 are SQVTM and ANQGSEA. The CDR3 has 13 residues. Trimming stripped 5 bases from V and 2 bases from J, with 11 bases between. CDR3 nucleotides: TGCAGCGTTCAGGGGATTTCCACAGATACGCAGTATTTT. Amino acids: CSVQGISTDTQYF.

The chain has TRBV6-5 and TRBJ1-4; D perhaps matches TRBD1 (6 bases). Germline lookup yields CDR1 MNHEY and CDR2 SVGAGI. The CDR3 sequence is 13 residues long. V lost 6 bases and J lost 4, with 9 bases in between. For the CDR3, the DNA is TGTGCCAGCAGACAGGGAGGTAATGAAAAACTGTTTTTT. Residues: CASRQGGNEKLFF.

The V call is TRBV11-2, the J call TRBJ2-5; 7 bases align to TRBD1. CDR1 is SGHAT, CDR2 FQNNGV, per germline. This CDR3 has 16 residues. The junction had 14 bases not matched to a gene; V was cut back by 5 bases and J by 5 bases. DNA for the CDR3: TGTGCCAGCAGCCCCCGACAGGGTAGGCGACAGGAGACCCAGTACTTC. This encodes CASSPRQGRRQETQYF.

In this sample, this clone turned up many times. The CDR3 DNA reads TGTGCCAGCAGCCCGGACAGGGGAAACATTCAGTACTTC. This codes for CASSPDRGNIQYF. The chain couples TRBV28 to TRBJ2-4, with TRBD1 matching 9 bases. CDR1 is MDHEN and CDR2 is SYDVKM in the germline V gene. The CDR3 is 13 residues long. The V gene end was trimmed by 6 bases and the J gene end by 6 bases; junction bases not matched to a gene: 3.

This clone was found once. J is TRBJ2-2 and V is TRBV10-3, with D tentatively TRBD2 (5 bases). This CDR3 has 18 residues. In germline, CDR1 is ENHRY, CDR2 SYGVKD. Trimming left V 7 bases short and J 1 base short, with 22 bases between. The CDR3 loop is CAITRSKDGLLNTGELFF. CDR3 sequence (DNA): TGTGCCATCACACGGAGCAAAGACGGACTCTTGAACACCGGGGAGCTGTTTTTT.

This chain connects TRBV30 to TRBJ1-2; 12 bases are shared with TRBD1. The V and J ends lost 0 bases and 8 bases, in that order; junction bases with no gene match: 7. This CDR3 is 15 amino acids long. Germline CDR1 GTSNPN, CDR2 SVGIG (reference sequence). The CDR3 reads CAWSVSGTGGRGYTF. The DNA for the CDR3 is TGTGCCTGGAGTGTATCCGGGACAGGGGGCCGGGGCTACACCTTC.

As for this clone: At one end the junction does not follow the germline gene, possibly because of a read error. J is TRBJ1-2 and V is TRBV5-1; D call uncertain. The CDR3 sequence is 12 residues long. CDR1 is SGHRS, CDR2 YFSETQ, per germline. This CDR3 is CASSFGSYGYTF. DNA for the CDR3: TGTGCCAGCAGCTTCGGGAGCTATGGCTACACCTTC.

This rearrangement joins TRBV12-5 to TRBJ2-1; D tentatively fits TRBD1 or TRBD2 (6 bases each). Germline-derived CDR1 and CDR2 are LGHNT and FRNRAP. The V gene lost 0 bases and the J gene lost 7 bases, with 13 bases spanning the gap. CDR3 length equals 15 residues. CDR3 amino acids: CASGLVLGGPNEQFF. In DNA, the CDR3 is TGTGCTAGTGGTTTGGTACTCGGGGGCCCAAATGAGCAGTTCTTC.

The V call is TRBV5-1, the J call TRBJ2-5, with D tentatively TRBD2 (7 bases). Germline values: CDR1 SGHRS, CDR2 YFSETQ. The CDR3 is 15 amino acids. V lost 2 bases and J lost 5, with 16 bases in between. The CDR3 loop is CASSFGGGAGETQYF. DNA for the CDR3: TGCGCCAGCAGCTTTGGTGGGGGGGCCGGTGAGACCCAGTACTTC.

This clone has just one count. V is TRBV5-1 and J is TRBJ2-7, with D possibly matching TRBD2 (5 bases). The CDR3 has 14 residues. Trimming took off 8 bases at V and 4 bases at J, with 19 bases between the two ends. The germline V gene has CDR1 SGHRS and CDR2 YFSETQ. The CDR3 DNA sequence: TGCGCCAGTCAAAAAGCCGGGAACTTATACGAGCAGTACTTC. Residues: CASQKAGNLYEQYF.

This chain's CDR3 is CASSSLGTDSYEQYF. CDR3 sequence (DNA): TGCGCCAGCAGCTCCCTCGGGACCGATTCCTACGAGCAGTACTTC. The chain links TRBV5-1 to TRBJ2-7; tentatively, D is TRBD1 or TRBD2 (5 bases each). The CDR3 extends over 15 amino acids. CDR1 and CDR2 (germline): SGHRS, YFSETQ. The V end lost 3 bases, the J end lost 1 base, and 14 bases lay between the germline ends.

The gene calls are TRBV9 and TRBJ2-2; D possibly corresponds to TRBD1 (5 bases). V was trimmed by 3 bases and J by 5 bases, leaving 17 bases between them. The CDR3 length is 16 residues. Looked up from germline, CDR1 is SGDLS and CDR2 is YYNGEE. This CDR3 reads CASSAAGKDRTGELFF. The CDR3 region has the DNA TGTGCCAGCAGCGCAGCAGGGAAGGATAGGACCGGGGAGCTGTTTTTT.